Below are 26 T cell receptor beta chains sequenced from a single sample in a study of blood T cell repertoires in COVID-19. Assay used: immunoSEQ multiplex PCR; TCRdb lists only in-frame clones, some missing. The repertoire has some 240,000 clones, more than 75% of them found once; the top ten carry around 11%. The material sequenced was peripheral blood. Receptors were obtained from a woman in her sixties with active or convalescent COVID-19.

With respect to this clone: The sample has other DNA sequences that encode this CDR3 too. DNA for the CDR3: TGCAGCGGCGGTGGGGGGAACTATGGCTACACCTTC. This encodes CSGGGGNYGYTF. This chain joins TRBV29-1 and TRBJ1-2, with D possibly TRBD1 on 5 matching bases. CDR3 length: 12 residues. CDR1 is SQVTM, CDR2 ANQGSEA, per germline. Deletions cut 7 bases from V and 2 bases from J, with 11 bases between.

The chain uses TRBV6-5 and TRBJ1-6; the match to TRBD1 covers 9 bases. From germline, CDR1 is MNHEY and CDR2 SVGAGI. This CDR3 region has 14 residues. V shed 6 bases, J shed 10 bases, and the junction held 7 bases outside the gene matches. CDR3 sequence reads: CASRGQGLGSPLHF. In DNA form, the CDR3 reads TGTGCCAGCAGGGGACAGGGTTTAGGGTCACCCCTCCACTTT.

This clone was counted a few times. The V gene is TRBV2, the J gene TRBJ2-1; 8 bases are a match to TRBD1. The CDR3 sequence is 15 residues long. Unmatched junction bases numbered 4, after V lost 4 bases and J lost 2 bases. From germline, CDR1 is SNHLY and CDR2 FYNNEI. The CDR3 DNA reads TGTGCCAGCAGTGGGGACAGGCGGACCTACAATGAGCAGTTCTTC. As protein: CASSGDRRTYNEQFF.

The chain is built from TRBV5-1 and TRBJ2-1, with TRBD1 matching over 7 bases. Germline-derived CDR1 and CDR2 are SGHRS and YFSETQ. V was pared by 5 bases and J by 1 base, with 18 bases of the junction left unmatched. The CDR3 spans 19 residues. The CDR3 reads CASRPAGTAEQWSYNEQFF. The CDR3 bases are TGCGCCAGCAGGCCAGCCGGGACAGCGGAGCAGTGGTCCTACAATGAGCAGTTCTTC.

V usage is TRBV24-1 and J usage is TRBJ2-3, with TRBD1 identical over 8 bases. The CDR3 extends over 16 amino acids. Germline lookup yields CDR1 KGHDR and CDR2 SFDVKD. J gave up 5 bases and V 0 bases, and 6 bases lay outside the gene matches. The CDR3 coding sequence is TGTGCCACCAGTGATTTGTCCGGGACAGGTAAAGATACGCAGTATTTT. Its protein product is CATSDLSGTGKDTQYF.

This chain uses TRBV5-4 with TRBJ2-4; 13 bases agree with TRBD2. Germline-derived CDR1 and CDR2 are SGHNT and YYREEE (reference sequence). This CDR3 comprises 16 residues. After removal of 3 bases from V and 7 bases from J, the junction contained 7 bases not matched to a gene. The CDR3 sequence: CASSSSLAGGLNIQYF. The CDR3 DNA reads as TGTGCCAGCAGCTCCTCACTAGCGGGGGGGTTGAACATTCAGTACTTC.

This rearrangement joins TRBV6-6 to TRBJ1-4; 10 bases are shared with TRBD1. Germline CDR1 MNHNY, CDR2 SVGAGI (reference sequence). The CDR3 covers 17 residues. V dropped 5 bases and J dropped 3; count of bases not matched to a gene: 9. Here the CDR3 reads CASSPRGTGAPNEKLFF. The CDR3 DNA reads TGTGCCAGCAGTCCCCGCGGGACAGGGGCCCCTAATGAAAAACTGTTTTTT.

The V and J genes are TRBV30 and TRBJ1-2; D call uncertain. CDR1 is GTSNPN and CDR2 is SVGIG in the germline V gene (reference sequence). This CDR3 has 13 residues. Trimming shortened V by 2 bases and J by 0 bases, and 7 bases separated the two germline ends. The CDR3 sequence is CAWSHGANYGYTF. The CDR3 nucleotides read TGTGCCTGGAGTCACGGGGCTAACTATGGCTACACCTTC.

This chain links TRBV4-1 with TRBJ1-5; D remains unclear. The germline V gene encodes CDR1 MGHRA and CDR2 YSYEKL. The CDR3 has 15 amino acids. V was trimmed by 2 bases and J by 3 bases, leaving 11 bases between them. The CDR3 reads CASSQREQVNQPQHF. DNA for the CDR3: TGCGCCAGCAGCCAAAGGGAGCAGGTCAATCAGCCCCAGCATTTT.

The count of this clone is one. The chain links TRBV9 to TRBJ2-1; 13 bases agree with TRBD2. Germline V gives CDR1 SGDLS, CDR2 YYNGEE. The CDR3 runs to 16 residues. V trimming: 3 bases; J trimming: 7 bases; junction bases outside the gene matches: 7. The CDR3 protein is CASSETSGGYYNEQFF. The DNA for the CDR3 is TGTGCCAGCAGCGAGACTAGCGGGGGGTATTATAATGAGCAGTTCTTC.

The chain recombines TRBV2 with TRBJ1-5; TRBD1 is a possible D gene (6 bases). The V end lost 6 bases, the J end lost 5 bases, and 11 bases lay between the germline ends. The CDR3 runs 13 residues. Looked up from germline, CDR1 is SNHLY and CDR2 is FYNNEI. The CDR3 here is CASSMDSYQPQHF. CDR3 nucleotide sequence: TGTGCCAGCAGCATGGACAGTTATCAGCCCCAGCATTTT.

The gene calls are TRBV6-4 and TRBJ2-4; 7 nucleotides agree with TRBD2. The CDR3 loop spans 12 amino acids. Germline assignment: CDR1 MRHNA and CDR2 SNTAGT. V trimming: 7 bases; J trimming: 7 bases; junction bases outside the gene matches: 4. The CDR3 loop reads CASTSGDNIQYF. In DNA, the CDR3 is TGTGCCAGCACTAGCGGAGACAACATTCAGTACTTC.

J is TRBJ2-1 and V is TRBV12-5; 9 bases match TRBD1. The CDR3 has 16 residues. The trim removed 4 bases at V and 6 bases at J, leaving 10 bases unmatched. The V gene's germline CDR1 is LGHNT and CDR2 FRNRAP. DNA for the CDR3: TGTGCTAGTGGTTCGAGCCGGGACAGGGTACGCAATGAGCAGTTCTTC. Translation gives CASGSSRDRVRNEQFF.

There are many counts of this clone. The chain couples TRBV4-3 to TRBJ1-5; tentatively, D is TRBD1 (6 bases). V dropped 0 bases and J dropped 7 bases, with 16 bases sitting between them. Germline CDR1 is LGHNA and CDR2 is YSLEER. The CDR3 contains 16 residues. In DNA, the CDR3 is TGCGCCAGCAGCCAAGATATGCAGGGGAAAGGGCAGCCCCAGCATTTT. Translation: CASSQDMQGKGQPQHF.

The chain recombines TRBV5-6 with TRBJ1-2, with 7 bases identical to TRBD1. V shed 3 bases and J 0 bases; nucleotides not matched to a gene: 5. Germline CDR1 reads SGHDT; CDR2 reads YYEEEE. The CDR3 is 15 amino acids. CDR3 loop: CASSSQQGPNYGYTF. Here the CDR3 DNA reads TGTGCCAGCAGCTCACAACAGGGGCCTAACTATGGCTACACCTTC.

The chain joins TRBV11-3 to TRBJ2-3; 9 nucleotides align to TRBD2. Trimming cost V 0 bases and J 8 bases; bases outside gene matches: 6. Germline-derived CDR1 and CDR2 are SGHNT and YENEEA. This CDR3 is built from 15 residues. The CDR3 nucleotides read TGTGCCAGCAGCTTAGAAGCGGGGGGTGTCGGTACGCAGTATTTT. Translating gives CASSLEAGGVGTQYF.

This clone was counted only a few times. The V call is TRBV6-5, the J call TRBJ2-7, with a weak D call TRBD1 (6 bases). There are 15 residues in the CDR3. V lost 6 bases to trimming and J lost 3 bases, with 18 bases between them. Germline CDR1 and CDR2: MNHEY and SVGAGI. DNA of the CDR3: TGTGCCAGCAGGACGTTTGGGCAGGGGAACTACGAGCAGTACTTC. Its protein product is CASRTFGQGNYEQYF.

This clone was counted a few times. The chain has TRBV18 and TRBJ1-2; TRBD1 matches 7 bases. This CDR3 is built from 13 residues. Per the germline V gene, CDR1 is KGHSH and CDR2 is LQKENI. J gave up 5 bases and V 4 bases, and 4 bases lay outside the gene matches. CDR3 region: CASSRDRGYGYTF. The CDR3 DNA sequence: TGTGCCAGCTCACGGGACAGAGGATATGGCTACACCTTC.

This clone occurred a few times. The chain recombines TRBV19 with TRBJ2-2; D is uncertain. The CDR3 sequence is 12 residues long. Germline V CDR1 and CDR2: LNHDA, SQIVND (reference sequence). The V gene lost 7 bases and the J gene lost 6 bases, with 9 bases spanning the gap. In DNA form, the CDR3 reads TGTGCCAGTAATATTCTTCCCGGGGAGCTGTTTTTT. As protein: CASNILPGELFF.

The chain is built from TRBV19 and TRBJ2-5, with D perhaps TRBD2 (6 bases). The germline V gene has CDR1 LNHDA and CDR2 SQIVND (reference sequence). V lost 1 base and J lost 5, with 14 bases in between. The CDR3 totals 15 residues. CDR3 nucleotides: TGTGCCAGTAGTATAGGCGACGGAGGGAGGGAGACCCAGTACTTC. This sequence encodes CASSIGDGGRETQYF.

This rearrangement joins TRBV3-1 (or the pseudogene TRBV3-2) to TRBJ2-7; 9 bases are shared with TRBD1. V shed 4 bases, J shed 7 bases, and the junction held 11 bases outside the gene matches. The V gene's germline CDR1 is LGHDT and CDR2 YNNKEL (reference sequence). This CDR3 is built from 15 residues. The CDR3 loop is CASSPRPTGGSEQYF. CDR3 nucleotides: TGTGCCAGCAGCCCACGACCGACAGGGGGTAGTGAGCAGTACTTC.

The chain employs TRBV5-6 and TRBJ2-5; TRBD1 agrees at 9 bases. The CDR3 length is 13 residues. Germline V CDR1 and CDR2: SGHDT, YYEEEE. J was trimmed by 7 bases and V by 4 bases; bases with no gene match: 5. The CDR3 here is CASSPGQGGTQYF. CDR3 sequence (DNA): TGTGCCAGCAGCCCGGGACAGGGTGGGACCCAGTACTTC. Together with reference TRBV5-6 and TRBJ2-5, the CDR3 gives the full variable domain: DAGVTQSPTHLIKTRGQQVTLRCSPKSGHDTVSWYQQALGQGPQFIFQYYEEEERQRGNFPDRFSGHQFPNYSSELNVNALLLGDSALYLCASSPGQGGTQYFGPGTRLLVL.

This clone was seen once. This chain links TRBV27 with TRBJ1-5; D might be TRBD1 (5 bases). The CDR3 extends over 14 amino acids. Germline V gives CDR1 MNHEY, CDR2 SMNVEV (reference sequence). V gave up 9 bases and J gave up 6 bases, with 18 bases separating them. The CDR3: CARGIQGFFQPQHF. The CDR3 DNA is TGTGCCAGGGGAATTCAGGGCTTTTTTCAGCCCCAGCATTTT.

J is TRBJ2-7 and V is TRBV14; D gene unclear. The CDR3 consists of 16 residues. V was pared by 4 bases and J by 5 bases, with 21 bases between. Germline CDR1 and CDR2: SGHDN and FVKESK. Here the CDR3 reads CASSPRNFYFEHEQYF. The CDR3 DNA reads TGTGCCAGCAGCCCTCGAAACTTCTACTTCGAACACGAGCAGTACTTC. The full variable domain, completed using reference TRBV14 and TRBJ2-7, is EAGVTQFPSHSVIEKGQTVTLRCDPISGHDNLYWYRRVMGKEIKFLLHFVKESKQDESGMPNNRFLAERTGGTYSTLKVQPAELEDSGVYFCASSPRNFYFEHEQYFGPGTRLTVT.

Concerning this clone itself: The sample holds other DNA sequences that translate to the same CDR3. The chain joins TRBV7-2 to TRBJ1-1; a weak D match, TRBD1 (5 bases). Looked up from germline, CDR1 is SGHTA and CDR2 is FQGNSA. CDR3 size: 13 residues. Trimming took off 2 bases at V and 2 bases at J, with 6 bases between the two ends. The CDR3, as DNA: TGTGCCAGCAGCTTACAGGGAAACACTGAAGCTTTCTTT. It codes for CASSLQGNTEAFF.

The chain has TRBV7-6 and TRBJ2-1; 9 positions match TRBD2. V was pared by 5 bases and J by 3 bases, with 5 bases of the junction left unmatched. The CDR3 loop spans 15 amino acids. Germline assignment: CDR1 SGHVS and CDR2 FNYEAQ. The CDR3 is CASSRAAGGYNEQFF. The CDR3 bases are TGTGCCAGCAGCCGTGCAGCGGGGGGCTACAATGAGCAGTTCTTC.